The clone carrying this TCR beta chain has just a few counts. This CDR3 spans 13 amino acids. Deletions cut 7 bases from V and 6 bases from J, with 13 bases between. Germline loops: CDR1 LNHDA, CDR2 SQIVND (reference sequence). The data are from a study of regulatory T cells in long-lasting Graves disease. Assembly of TCR beta libraries relied on iRepertoire HTBI primers together with Arm-PCR of CDR3 regions. TCRdb reprocessed the multiplex PCR reads with MiXCR, giving one entry per CDR3 protein. The sample comprises hundreds of thousands of distinct CDR3 sequences, around a fifth of which are singletons, and around 12% rests with the top ten. Time point here: persistent/refractory GD, antithyroid drugs over 5 years with positive TRAb. PBMC-extracted RNA yielded the TCR library.

The chain carries TRBV19 and TRBJ1-5; D is possibly TRBD1 (6 bases). The TCR sequence derives from a female donor with Graves disease. Specimen: peripheral blood mononuclear cells (PBMCs), collected when the disease was refractory, from a patient treated with antithyroid drugs. The CDR3 region is CASKAGVFQPQHF. CDR3 nucleotide sequence: TGTGCCAGTAAAGCAGGGGTCTTTCAGCCCCAGCATTTT.